This record covers a single T cell receptor beta chain. Other DNA sequences in this sample translate to the same CDR3. Sequencing used immunoSEQ multiplex PCR; TCRdb keeps in-frame clones, though not all of them. This sample has 550,000 to 800,000 clones; 80% to 90% occur once, and the top ten carry 0.008% to 0.011%. V lost 6 bases and J 2 bases, leaving 14 bases between the germline ends. This CDR3 comprises 15 residues. The germline V gene has CDR1 MNHEY and CDR2 SMNVEV (reference sequence). The sample comes from a study of shared T cell receptors in the human thymus. The sample was also linked to a second study, of human thymus T cells. That source notes: Donors were healthy Finnish infants having corrective surgery for congenital heart defects. Thymic tissue was derived from resections collected during corrective heart surgery. Seemingly biased V and J gene usage marked thymic and blood repertoires.

The sequence came from a girl less than two years old with a congenital heart defect. Sequenced: thymocytes. V is TRBV27 and J is TRBJ1-3, with no clear D. DNA of the CDR3: TGTGCCAGCAGGGGAGACAAGGATACTGGAAACACCATATATTTT. This sequence encodes CASRGDKDTGNTIYF.